What follows are 27 T cell receptor beta chains derived from one specimen sequenced in a study of CD4 and CD8 cells across lung adenocarcinoma regions. TCRdb redid the calling of the PCR reads with MiXCR, one entry per CDR3 protein. The sample includes fewer than 30,000 distinct CDR3 sequences, about 50% seen only once; the top ten take over 35%. The sequencing input was CD8+ T cells from the center of a lung tumor. Receptors were obtained from a male donor with lung adenocarcinoma. The CD4 and CD8 labels of this study may be unreliable.

V is TRBV10-2 and J is TRBJ2-4, with D perhaps TRBD1 or TRBD2 (5 bases each). This CDR3 has 17 residues. V was trimmed by 4 bases and J by 13 bases, leaving 29 bases between them. CDR1 is WSHSY and CDR2 is SAAADI in the germline V gene. CDR3 amino acids: CASSGPPGLGATNTQYF. The CDR3 nucleotides read TGCGCCAGCAGTGGCCCTCCGGGGCTGGGAGCCACAAATACGCAGTACTTC.

This clonotype was counted at least ten times. This chain connects TRBV25-1 to TRBJ1-1, with D possibly TRBD1 on 6 matching bases. Trimming cost V 3 bases and J 4 bases, with 18 bases left between them. The CDR3 totals 16 residues. Germline CDR1 is MGHDK and CDR2 is SYGVNS. The CDR3 reads CASSDPRRKGGTEAFF. DNA of the CDR3: TGTGCCAGCAGTGATCCCAGGCGTAAAGGGGGCACTGAAGCTTTCTTT.

As for this clonotype: One junction end disagrees with the germline gene, perhaps due to a read error. The V call is TRBV10-1, the J call TRBJ2-2; 16 nucleotides line up with TRBD2. The CDR3 is made up of 20 amino acids. Germline lookup yields CDR1 WNHNN and CDR2 SYGVQD (reference sequence). This CDR3 is CASSESSGLAGGPNTDELYF. The DNA of the CDR3 is TGCGCCAGCAGTGAGTCCTCGGGACTAGCGGGAGGGCCTAACACCGATGAGCTGTATTTT.

This clonotype is labeled medium-sized. The genes are TRBV6-1 and TRBJ2-3; D is unclear. Germline V gene sequence: CDR1 MNHNS, CDR2 SASEGT. Trimming shortened V by 2 bases and J by 1 base, and 10 bases separated the two germline ends. The CDR3 loop spans 15 amino acids. Here the CDR3 DNA reads TGTGCCAGCAGTGAATCAGGCGGCCGCACAGATACGCAGTATTTT. The encoded protein is CASSESGGRTDTQYF.

This clonotype was seen many times. This chain connects TRBV4-1 to TRBJ2-2, with 9 bases that match TRBD2. Germline V gene lookup returns CDR1 MGHRA and CDR2 YSYEKL. This CDR3 is 19 amino acids long. V trimming: 4 bases; J trimming: 6 bases; junction bases outside the gene matches: 18. The CDR3 DNA reads as TGCGCCAGCAGCCCAGGTGGAGTAGCGGGGGTGGGCCCCTCCGGGGAGCTGTTTTTT. Protein: CASSPGGVAGVGPSGELFF.

This clonotype was picked up many times. The rearrangement joins TRBV7-8 to TRBJ2-5; 8 bases align to TRBD2. The V and J ends lost 8 bases and 2 bases, in that order; junction bases with no gene match: 16. Looked up from germline, CDR1 is SGHVS and CDR2 is FQNEAQ. CDR3 size: 17 residues. The CDR3 DNA follows: TGTGCCAGCCACGACCCTGGGGTCGGGAGGGTTCAAGAGACCCAGTACTTC. The encoded protein is CASHDPGVGRVQETQYF.

Written as DNA, the CDR3 is TGTGCCAGGGGGCTAAGGGACGGAGTCAAAGAGACCCAGTACTTC. Translated, it gives CARGLRDGVKETQYF. The V gene is TRBV6-1, the J gene TRBJ2-5; D is tentatively TRBD1 or TRBD2 (5 bases each). Per the germline V gene, CDR1 is MNHNS and CDR2 is SASEGT. This CDR3 has 15 amino acids. Deletions cut 9 bases from V and 3 bases from J, with 20 bases between.

V usage is TRBV10-2 and J usage is TRBJ2-4; 8 bases match TRBD1. Germline loops: CDR1 WSHSY, CDR2 SAAADI. The CDR3 has 14 amino acids. CDR3 sequence (DNA): TGCGCGGGGCTCAGGGGGCGGGACAAAAACACCCAGTACTTC. Translated, it gives CAGLRGRDKNTQYF.

The chain combines TRBV6-5 with TRBJ1-2, with 9 positions matching TRBD1. V dropped 0 bases and J dropped 12; count of bases not matched to a gene: 8. The CDR3 spans 14 residues. From germline, CDR1 is MNHEY and CDR2 SVGAGI. The DNA for the CDR3 is TGTGCCAGCAGTTACTCGCCTGGGACAGGGTATCACACCTTC. Protein sequence: CASSYSPGTGYHTF.

V and J are TRBV6-1 and TRBJ2-3; D perhaps matches TRBD1 (6 bases). The germline V gene encodes CDR1 MNHNS and CDR2 SASEGT. V dropped 0 bases and J dropped 6 bases, with 16 bases sitting between them. The CDR3 is made up of 16 amino acids. Written as DNA, the CDR3 is TGTGCCAGCAGTGAAGCCGGGACACGGGACGGGGATACGCAGTATTTT. Translation: CASSEAGTRDGDTQYF.

This rearrangement joins TRBV12-3 or TRBV12-4 to TRBJ2-3; D is possibly TRBD1 or TRBD2 (6 bases each). Deletions cut 2 bases from V and 0 bases from J, with 12 bases between. The CDR3 consists of 16 residues. The CDR3 here is CASSLRGASSTDTQYF. CDR3 in DNA: TGTGCCAGCAGTTTAAGGGGGGCTTCTAGCACAGATACGCAGTATTTT.

Remarks on this clonotype: The junction departs from germline at one end; a sequencing error may be responsible. This chain uses TRBV3-1 with TRBJ1-2; D gene uncertain. Germline assignment: CDR1 LGHDT and CDR2 YNNKEL (reference sequence). The CDR3 extends over 14 amino acids. DNA of the CDR3: TGTGCCAGCAGTCAAGAGCTAGAGGGCCGTGGCTACACCTTC. It encodes CASSQELEGRGYTF.

This chain uses TRBV6-5 with TRBJ2-3; D gene ambiguous. CDR1 and CDR2 from the germline V gene are MNHEY and SVGAGI. This CDR3 has 16 amino acids. The V end was cut by 2 bases, the J end by 11 bases, with 23 bases between. CDR3 residues: CASSYRLAGPTDEQYF. The CDR3 DNA reads TGTGCCAGCAGTTACAGACTGGCTGGACCCACCGATGAGCAGTATTTT.

This clonotype was seen at least ten times. The rearrangement joins TRBV4-1 to TRBJ2-5; tentatively, D is TRBD2 (5 bases). Trimming took 0 bases from V and 7 from J, leaving 12 bases between them. Germline CDR1 and CDR2: MGHRA and YSYEKL. The CDR3 covers 14 residues. The CDR3 here is CASSQEGRARTQYF. The DNA of the CDR3 is TGCGCCAGCAGCCAAGAAGGGCGGGCCCGGACCCAGTACTTC.

About this clonotype itself: A junction end diverges from the germline sequence, so it may reflect a read error. This chain links TRBV10-2 with TRBJ2-5; 8 nucleotides line up with TRBD2. This CDR3 comprises 14 residues. Per germline, CDR1 WSHSY and CDR2 SAAADI. CDR3 DNA: TGCGCGGGGAGCGGGGGCTGGGCCAAAGAGATCCAGTACTTC. Amino acids: CAGSGGWAKEIQYF.

V gene TRBV6-1 combines with J gene TRBJ2-1; TRBD2 agrees at 14 bases. CDR1 and CDR2 (germline): MNHNS, SASEGT. CDR3 length equals 19 residues. J lost 1 base, V lost 6 bases, and 11 bases had no gene match. CDR3 bases: TGTGCCAGCAGAAAGGGTGGGACTAGCGGGAGAAGGTCCTACAATGAGCAGTTCTTC. Amino acids: CASRKGGTSGRRSYNEQFF.

As concerns this clonotype: Its ends do not fully match the called genes, so a read error is possible. The rearrangement uses TRBV10-1 and TRBJ2-3; the D gene could be TRBD1 or TRBD2 (5 bases each). The CDR3 covers 15 residues. Germline values: CDR1 WNHNN, CDR2 SYGVQD (reference sequence). The CDR3 region is CASGERGRAENTQYF. CDR3 nucleotide sequence: TGCGCCAGCGGGGAGAGGGGCCGGGCCGAAAATACGCAGTACTTT.

As concerns this clonotype: The junction shows a germline mismatch at one end, possibly a read error. The rearrangement joins TRBV6-5 to TRBJ2-3; 8 bases map to TRBD2. The CDR3 consists of 12 residues. The germline CDR1 and CDR2 sequences are MNHEY and SVGAGI. This chain's CDR3 is CASGYAGGTQYF. In DNA, the CDR3 is TGTGCCAGCGGTTACGCGGGGGGTACGCAGTACTTT.

The chain uses TRBV6-1 and TRBJ2-4, with D perhaps matching TRBD1 or TRBD2 (5 bases each). The CDR3 sequence is 16 residues long. The V gene lost 0 bases and the J gene lost 13 bases, with 22 bases spanning the gap. Looked up from germline, CDR1 is MNHNS and CDR2 is SASEGT. The CDR3 sequence: CASSEAGIGAGNTQYF. CDR3 DNA: TGTGCCAGCAGTGAAGCGGGGATAGGGGCCGGGAATACGCAGTACTTC.

The rearrangement joins TRBV6-1 to TRBJ2-1; a possible D gene is TRBD2 (6 bases). CDR3 length: 16 residues. CDR1 is MNHNS, CDR2 SASEGT, per germline. Trimming cost V 8 bases and J 0 bases, with 17 bases left between them. The CDR3 DNA follows: TGTGCCAGCTCTCTTGCGGGAACCGGCTCCTACAATGAGCAGTTCTTC. Protein: CASSLAGTGSYNEQFF.

V is TRBV6-5 and J is TRBJ2-3; perhaps TRBD2 as D (6 bases). Germline values: CDR1 MNHEY, CDR2 SVGAGI. This CDR3 spans 15 amino acids. V was shortened by 2 bases and J by 5 bases, with 14 bases between the two germline ends. The DNA for the CDR3 is TGTGCCAGCAGTTACCTCCAGGCGGAGGGAGATACGCAGTATTTT. The encoded protein is CASSYLQAEGDTQYF.

This clonotype was observed a handful of times. The chain recombines TRBV7-6 with TRBJ1-4, with D tentatively TRBD1 (5 bases). Trimming took 1 base from V and 4 from J, leaving 10 bases between them. Germline CDR1 reads SGHVS; CDR2 reads FNYEAQ. This CDR3 has 15 amino acids. CDR3 protein: CASSLEAGSNEKLFF. In DNA form, the CDR3 reads TGTGCCAGCAGCTTAGAGGCAGGGAGTAATGAAAAACTGTTTTTT.

The J gene is TRBJ1-1, the V gene TRBV6-1; the D is unclear. Germline V CDR1 and CDR2: MNHNS, SASEGT. The CDR3 length is 14 residues. Trimming took 7 bases from V and 1 from J, leaving 13 bases between them. The CDR3 DNA reads TGTGCCAGCACGAGTATTCATGCGAACACTGAAGCTTTCTTT. This codes for CASTSIHANTEAFF.

On this clonotype: One end of the junction fails to match germline, which may point to a read error. The genes are TRBV11-2 and TRBJ2-5, with D perhaps matching TRBD1 (8 bases). From germline, CDR1 is SGHAT and CDR2 FQNNGV. The CDR3 length is 17 residues. The CDR3 loop is CASSLVQGGCDKEIQYF. Here the CDR3 DNA reads TGTGCCAGCAGCTTAGTACAGGGGGGGTGTGACAAAGAGATCCAGTACTTC.

In its sample, this clonotype was seen a few times. The V and J genes are TRBV7-2 and TRBJ2-5; TRBD2 aligns across 10 bases. Germline assignment: CDR1 SGHTA and CDR2 FQGNSA. The CDR3 is 18 amino acids. Germline trimming cut 2 bases from V and 5 bases from J; bases unmatched to any gene: 14. CDR3 residues: CASSLWSGGAEVAETQYF. The CDR3 nucleotides read TGTGCCAGCAGCTTATGGAGCGGGGGGGCTGAAGTCGCGGAGACCCAGTACTTC.

This rearrangement joins TRBV27 to TRBJ2-1; possibly TRBD2 for D (5 bases). The J call could be wrong; TRBJ2-7 is a better fit for the DNA end. The CDR3 totals 14 residues. Germline values: CDR1 MNHEY, CDR2 SMNVEV (reference sequence). The CDR3 spells CASSFSRDIHEQYF. The CDR3 nucleotides are TGTGCCAGCAGTTTTAGTCGGGATATCCACGAGCAGTACTTC.

Concerning this clonotype itself: The germline gene is not matched at one end of the junction; a read error may be the cause. This rearrangement joins TRBV11-1 to TRBJ2-3; 8 bases fit TRBD2. The length of the CDR3 is 15 residues. Germline CDR1 is SGHAT and CDR2 is FQDESV (reference sequence). The CDR3 sequence is CASSPGGWHTNTQYF. The CDR3 nucleotides read TGTGCCAGCAGCCCGGGGGGGTGGCACACAAATACTCAGTATTTT.